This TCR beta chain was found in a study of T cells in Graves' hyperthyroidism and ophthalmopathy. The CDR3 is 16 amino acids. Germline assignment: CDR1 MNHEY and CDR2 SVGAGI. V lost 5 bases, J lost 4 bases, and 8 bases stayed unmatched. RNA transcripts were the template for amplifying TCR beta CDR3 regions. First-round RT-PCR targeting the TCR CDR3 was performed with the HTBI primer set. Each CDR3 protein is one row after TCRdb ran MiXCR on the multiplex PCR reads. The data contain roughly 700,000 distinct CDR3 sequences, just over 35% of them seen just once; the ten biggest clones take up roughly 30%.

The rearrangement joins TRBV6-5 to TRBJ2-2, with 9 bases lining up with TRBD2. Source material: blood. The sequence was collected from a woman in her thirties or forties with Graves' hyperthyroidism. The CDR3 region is CASSPWTSEGTGELFF. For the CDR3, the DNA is TGTGCCAGCAGTCCCTGGACTAGCGAGGGCACCGGGGAGCTGTTTTTT.